This T cell receptor beta chain derives from a study of blood T cell repertoires in COVID-19. Study summary: Cohort 3 donors counted as recovered after two negative PCRs, clearance, or resolved symptoms.

The repertoire was sequenced with immunoSEQ multiplex PCR; TCRdb's copy has only in-frame clones and lacks some. Here the sample spans 250,000 to 300,000 clones, about 88% being singletons. The sequence came from a woman in her sixties or seventies in a cohort exposed to, infected with or recovered from COVID-19 (not recorded which). Input material: PBMCs or T cells enriched from blood (not recorded which).

The chain's CDR3 is CASSYSRGQGQFF. CDR3 nucleotides: TGTGCCAGCAGTTACTCGAGGGGACAGGGGCAGTTCTTC. The rearrangement joins TRBV6-5 to TRBJ2-1; 9 positions agree with TRBD1. Trimming cost V 0 bases and J 12 bases; bases outside gene matches: 3. The CDR3 sequence is 13 residues long. CDR1 and CDR2 (germline): MNHEY, SVGAGI.